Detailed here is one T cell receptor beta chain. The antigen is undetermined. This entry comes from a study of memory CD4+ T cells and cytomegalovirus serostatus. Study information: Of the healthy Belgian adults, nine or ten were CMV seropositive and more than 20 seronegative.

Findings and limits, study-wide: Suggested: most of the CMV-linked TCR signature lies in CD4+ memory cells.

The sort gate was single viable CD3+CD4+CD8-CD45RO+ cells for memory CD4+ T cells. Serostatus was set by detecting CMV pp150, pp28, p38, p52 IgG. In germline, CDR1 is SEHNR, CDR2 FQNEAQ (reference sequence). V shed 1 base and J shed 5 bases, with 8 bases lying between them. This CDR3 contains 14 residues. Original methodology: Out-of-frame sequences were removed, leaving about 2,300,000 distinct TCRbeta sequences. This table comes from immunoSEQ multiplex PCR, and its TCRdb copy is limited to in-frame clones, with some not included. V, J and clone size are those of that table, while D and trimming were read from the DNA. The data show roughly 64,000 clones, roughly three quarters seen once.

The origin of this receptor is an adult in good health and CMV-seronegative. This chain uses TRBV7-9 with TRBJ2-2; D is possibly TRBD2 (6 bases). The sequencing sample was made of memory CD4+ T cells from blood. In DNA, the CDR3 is TGTGCCAGCAGCTTAGGGGGGAGGACCGGGGAGCTGTTTTTT. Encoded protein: CASSLGGRTGELFF.